The clone carrying this T cell receptor beta chain was seen only a few times. Deletions cut 4 bases from V and 5 bases from J, with 14 bases between. This CDR3 is built from 14 residues. Researchers amplified the TCR beta CDR3 regions from RNA transcripts. First-round RT-PCR targeting the TCR CDR3 was performed with the HTBI primer set. TCRdb ran MiXCR on the multiplex PCR reads and lists one entry per CDR3 protein. The sample carries around 500,000 distinct CDR3 sequences, about 22% recorded once. This entry comes from a study of T cells in Graves' hyperthyroidism and ophthalmopathy. Study at large: Blood from the periphery was taken at initial diagnosis, before any treatment.

The sequence was collected from a woman in her seventies with Graves' ophthalmopathy. The gene calls are TRBV12-3 or TRBV12-4 and TRBJ1-1; D is undetermined. The sequencing sample was made of blood. In DNA, the CDR3 is TGTGCCAGCAGTTCTATATTAAAAGGGACTGAAGCTTTCTTT. Residues: CASSSILKGTEAFF.